The clone carrying this TCR beta chain has just a few counts. One junction end disagrees with the germline gene, perhaps due to a read error. The CDR3 is 14 amino acids. Germline V CDR1 and CDR2: SGHNT, YENEEA. These data are taken from a study of blood T cell repertoires in COVID-19. Study-wide background: COVID-19 samples from acute and convalescent phases originated in the United States, Italy and Spain. T cells, B-cell-depleted T cells, or PBMCs supplied cDNA or gDNA.

Per the original data handling: Amplifying reference gene primers gave estimates of nucleated cell counts. Generated by immunoSEQ multiplex PCR, the TCRdb table keeps only in-frame clones and is missing some. Clonal size and the V and J genes are those of that table, whereas D and trimming came from the DNA. The sample holds fewer than 200,000 clones, around four fifths seen once. The specimen was peripheral blood. The clonotype comes from a man in his sixties or seventies with active or convalescent COVID-19. This chain connects TRBV11-3 to TRBJ2-5; TRBD1 matches at 7 bases. The CDR3 bases are TGTGCCAGCAGTTTAGGGGGCGCGGAGGAGACCCAGTACTTC. This gives the protein CASSLGGAEETQYF.